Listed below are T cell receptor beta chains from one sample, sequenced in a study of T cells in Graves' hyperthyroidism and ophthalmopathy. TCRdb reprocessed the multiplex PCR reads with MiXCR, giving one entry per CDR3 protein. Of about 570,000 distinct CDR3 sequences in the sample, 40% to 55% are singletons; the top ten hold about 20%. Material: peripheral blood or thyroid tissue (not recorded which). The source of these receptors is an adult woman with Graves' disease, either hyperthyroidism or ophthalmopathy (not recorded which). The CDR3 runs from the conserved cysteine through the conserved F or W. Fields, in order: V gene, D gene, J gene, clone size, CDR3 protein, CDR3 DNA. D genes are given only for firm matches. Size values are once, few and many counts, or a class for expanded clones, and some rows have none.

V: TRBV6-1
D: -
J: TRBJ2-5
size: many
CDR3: CASTPGNLRQTQYF
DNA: TGTGCCAGCACACCGGGAAACCTTAGGCAGACCCAGTACTTC

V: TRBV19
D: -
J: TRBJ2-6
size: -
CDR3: CASSTVGNEAF
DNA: TGTGCCAGTAGTACGGTGGGCAATGAAGCTTTC

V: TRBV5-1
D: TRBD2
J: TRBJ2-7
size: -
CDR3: CASSLVASGSQEQYF
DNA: TGCGCCAGCAGCTTGGTTGCTAGCGGGAGTCAAGAGCAGTACTTC

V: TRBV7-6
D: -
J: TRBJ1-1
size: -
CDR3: CASSLRAGASGAEAFF
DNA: TGTGCCAGCAGCTTAAGGGCAGGGGCCAGTGGGGCTGAAGCTTTCTTT

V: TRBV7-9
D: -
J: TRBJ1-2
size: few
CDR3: CASRLGSYGYTF
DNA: TGTGCCAGCCGTTTGGGCTCCTATGGCTACACCTTC

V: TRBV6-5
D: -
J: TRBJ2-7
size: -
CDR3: CASTPSRDGNQPQQYF
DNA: TGTGCCAGCACCCCATCGCGAGACGGGAATCAGCCCCAGCAGTACTTC

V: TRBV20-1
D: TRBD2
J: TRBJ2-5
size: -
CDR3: CSKTGGETQYF
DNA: TGCAGTAAGACCGGGGGGGAGACCCAGTACTTC

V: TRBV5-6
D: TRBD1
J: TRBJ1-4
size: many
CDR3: CASSLPGGAGEKLFF
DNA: TGTGCCAGCAGCTTGCCAGGGGGCGCTGGTGAAAAACTGTTTTTT

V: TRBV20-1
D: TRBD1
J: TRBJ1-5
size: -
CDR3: CSARGGQVDQPQHF
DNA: TGCAGTGCTAGAGGGGGACAGGTAGATCAGCCCCAGCATTTT

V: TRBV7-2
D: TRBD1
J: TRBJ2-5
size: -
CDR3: CASSRGGDSQTQYF
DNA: TGTGCCAGCAGCCGCGGTGGGGACAGTCAGACCCAGTACTTC

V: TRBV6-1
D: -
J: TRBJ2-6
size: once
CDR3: CASSSHSAGQSSGANVLTF
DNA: TGTGCCAGCAGCTCCCACTCGGCGGGACAGAGCTCTGGGGCCAACGTCCTGACTTTC

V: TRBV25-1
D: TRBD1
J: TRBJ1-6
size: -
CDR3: CASSARVPGQGDSPLHF
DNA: TGTGCCAGCAGTGCTAGGGTCCCGGGACAGGGAGATTCACCCCTCCACTTT

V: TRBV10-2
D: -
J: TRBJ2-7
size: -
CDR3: CAPVDREQYF
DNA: TGCGCCCCAGTGGATCGTGAGCAGTACTTC

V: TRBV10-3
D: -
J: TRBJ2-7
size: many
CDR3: CATTGTLSSYEQYF
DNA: TGTGCCACCACCGGGACACTCAGCTCCTACGAGCAGTACTTC

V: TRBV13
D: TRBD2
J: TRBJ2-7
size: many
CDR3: CASSNPPGRERYEQYF
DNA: TGTGCCAGCAGCAACCCTCCAGGGCGGGAGAGATACGAGCAGTACTTC

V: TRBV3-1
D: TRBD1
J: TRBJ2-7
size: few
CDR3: CASSQPSTGDGEQYF
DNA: TGTGCCAGCAGCCAACCTTCCACAGGGGATGGCGAGCAGTACTTC

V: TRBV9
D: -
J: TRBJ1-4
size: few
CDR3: CASSPWERGANEKLFF
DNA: TGTGCCAGCAGCCCTTGGGAGCGGGGAGCTAATGAAAAACTGTTTTTT

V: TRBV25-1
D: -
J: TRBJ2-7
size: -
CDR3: CASSPTGLGYEQYF
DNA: TGTGCCAGCAGCCCTACAGGGCTAGGGTACGAGCAGTACTTC

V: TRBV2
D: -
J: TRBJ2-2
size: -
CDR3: CASKVGGGGELFF
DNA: TGTGCCAGCAAAGTCGGTGGGGGTGGGGAGCTGTTTTTT

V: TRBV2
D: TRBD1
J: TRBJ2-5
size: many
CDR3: CASSETTGTAETQYF
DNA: TGTGCCAGCAGTGAGACGACAGGGACGGCGGAGACCCAGTACTTC

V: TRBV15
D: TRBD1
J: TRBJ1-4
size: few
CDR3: CATSGPSGTGDEKLFF
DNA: TGTGCCACCAGCGGACCGAGCGGGACAGGGGATGAAAAACTGTTTTTT

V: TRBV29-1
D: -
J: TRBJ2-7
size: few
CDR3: CSATLAGPIVVYEQYF
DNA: TGCAGCGCCACCCTTGCAGGGCCTATTGTCGTTTACGAGCAGTACTTC

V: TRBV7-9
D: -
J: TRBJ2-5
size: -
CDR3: CASSFSWVKAQETQYF
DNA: TGTGCCAGCAGCTTTTCTTGGGTCAAAGCTCAAGAGACCCAGTACTTC

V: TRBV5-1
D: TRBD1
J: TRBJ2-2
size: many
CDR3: CASSLWTGNTGELFF
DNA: TGCGCCAGCAGCCTATGGACAGGGAACACCGGGGAGCTGTTTTTT

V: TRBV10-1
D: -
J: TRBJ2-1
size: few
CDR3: CASSAGSEQFF
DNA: TGCGCCAGCAGTGCTGGGAGTGAGCAGTTCTTC

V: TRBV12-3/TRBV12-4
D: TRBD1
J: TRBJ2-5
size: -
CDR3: CASSPGQGAGQETQYF
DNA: TGTGCCAGCAGCCCCGGTCAGGGGGCAGGGCAAGAGACCCAGTACTTC

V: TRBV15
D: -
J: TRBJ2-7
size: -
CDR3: CATSTLPLVYEQYF
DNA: TGTGCCACCAGCACCCTCCCCCTAGTATACGAGCAGTACTTC

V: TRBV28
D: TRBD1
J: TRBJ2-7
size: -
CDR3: CASRPYQGAYEQYF
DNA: TGTGCCAGCAGACCCTATCAGGGGGCCTACGAGCAGTACTTC

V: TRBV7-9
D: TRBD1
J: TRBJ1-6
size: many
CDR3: CASSLRGRASPLHF
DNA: TGTGCCAGCAGCTTAAGGGGGCGCGCTTCACCCCTCCACTTT

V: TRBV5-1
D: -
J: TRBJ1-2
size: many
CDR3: CASSLTATRSYGYTF
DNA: TGCGCCAGCAGCTTGACAGCAACGCGCTCCTATGGCTACACCTTC

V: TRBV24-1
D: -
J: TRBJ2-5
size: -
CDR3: CATSDGSTGETQYF
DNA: TGTGCCACCAGTGACGGGAGTACGGGAGAGACCCAGTACTTC

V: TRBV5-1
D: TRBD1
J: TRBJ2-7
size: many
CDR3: CASSPGQGGQYF
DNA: TGCGCCAGCAGTCCAGGACAGGGCGGGCAGTACTTC

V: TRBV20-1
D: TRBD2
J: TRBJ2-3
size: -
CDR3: CSPGVAGAKTDTQYF
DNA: TGCAGTCCCGGGGTAGCGGGAGCGAAAACAGATACGCAGTATTTT

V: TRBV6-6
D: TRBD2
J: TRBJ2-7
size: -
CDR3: CASSEAGFSYEQYF
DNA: TGTGCCAGCAGCGAAGCGGGATTCTCCTACGAGCAGTACTTC

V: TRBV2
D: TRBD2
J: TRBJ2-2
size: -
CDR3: CASRPEGETLAGGGTGELFF
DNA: TGTGCCAGCAGGCCGGAGGGGGAGACTCTAGCGGGAGGGGGCACCGGGGAGCTGTTTTTT

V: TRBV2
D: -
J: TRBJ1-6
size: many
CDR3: CASSENGVTPGGYSPLHF
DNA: TGTGCCAGCAGTGAAAACGGGGTGACTCCGGGGGGATATTCACCCCTCCACTTT

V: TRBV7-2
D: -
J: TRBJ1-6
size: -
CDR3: CASSSGQPLHF
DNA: TGTGCCAGCAGCTCGGGCCAACCCCTCCACTTT

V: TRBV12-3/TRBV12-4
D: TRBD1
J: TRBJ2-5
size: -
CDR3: CASSWPGQGREETQYF
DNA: TGTGCCAGCAGTTGGCCGGGACAGGGGAGGGAAGAGACCCAGTACTTC

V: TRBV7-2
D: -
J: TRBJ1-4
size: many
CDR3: CASSLKWVNEKLFF
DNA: TGTGCCAGCAGCTTAAAATGGGTGAATGAAAAACTGTTTTTT

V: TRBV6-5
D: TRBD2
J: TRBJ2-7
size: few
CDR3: CASSYSGLAGAREQYF
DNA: TGTGCCAGCAGTTACTCGGGGCTAGCGGGAGCTCGCGAGCAGTACTTC

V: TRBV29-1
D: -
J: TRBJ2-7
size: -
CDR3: CSVESDREGYEQYF
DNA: TGCAGCGTTGAATCGGACAGGGAGGGGTACGAGCAGTACTTC

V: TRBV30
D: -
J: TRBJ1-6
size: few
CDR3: CAWTPGGLHASPLHF
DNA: TGTGCCTGGACCCCCGGGGGGCTTCATGCTTCACCCCTCCACTTT

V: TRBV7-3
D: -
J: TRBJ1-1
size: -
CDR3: CASSQDWTKEGEAFF
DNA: TGCGCCAGCAGCCAAGATTGGACCAAGGAGGGTGAAGCTTTCTTT

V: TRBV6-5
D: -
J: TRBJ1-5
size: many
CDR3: CASSRGHRSNQPQHF
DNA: TGTGCCAGCAGCCGCGGACACAGGAGCAATCAGCCCCAGCATTTT

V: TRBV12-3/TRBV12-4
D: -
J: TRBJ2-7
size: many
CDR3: CASSFGTGLYEQYF
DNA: TGTGCCAGCAGCTTCGGGACCGGACTCTACGAGCAGTACTTC

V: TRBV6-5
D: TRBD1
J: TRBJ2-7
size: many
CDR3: CASSITGTGVEQYF
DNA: TGTGCCAGCAGCATTACCGGGACAGGAGTCGAGCAGTACTTC

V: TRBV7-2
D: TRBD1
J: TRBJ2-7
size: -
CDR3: CAWRRTGTGGREQYF
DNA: TGTGCCTGGAGACGAACCGGGACAGGTGGTAGGGAGCAGTACTTC

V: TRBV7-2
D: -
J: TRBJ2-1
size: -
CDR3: CASSLARGYEQFF
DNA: TGTGCCAGCAGCTTAGCGCGAGGTTATGAGCAGTTCTTC

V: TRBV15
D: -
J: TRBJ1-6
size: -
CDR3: CATSSVTGSPLHF
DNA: TGTGCCACCAGCAGCGTTACTGGTTCACCCCTCCACTTT

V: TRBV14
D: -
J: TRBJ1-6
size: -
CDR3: CARSHGRAADPPTYNSPLHF
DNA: TGTGCCCGCAGCCATGGTCGGGCAGCCGACCCCCCGACCTATAATTCACCCCTCCACTTT

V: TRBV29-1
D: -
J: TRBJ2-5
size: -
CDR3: CSVASSQGETQYF
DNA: TGCAGCGTTGCCAGCAGCCAAGGGGAGACCCAGTACTTC

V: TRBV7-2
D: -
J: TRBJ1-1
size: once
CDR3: CASSSLGSTEAFF
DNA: TGTGCCAGCAGCTCCCTTGGGAGCACTGAAGCTTTCTTT

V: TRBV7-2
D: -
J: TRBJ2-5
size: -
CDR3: CASSFRRGETQYF
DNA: TGTGCCAGCAGTTTTAGGAGGGGCGAGACCCAGTACTTC